This T cell receptor beta chain came from a study of blood T cell repertoires in COVID-19. Study-wide context: Sites in the United States, Italy and Spain provided acute and convalescent COVID-19 samples. Sample material is recorded as cDNA or gDNA derived from T cells, B-cell-depleted T cells, or PBMCs.

This CDR3 comprises 18 residues. Per the study methods: Estimates of nucleated cell counts were drawn from the amplification of reference gene primers. The assay was immunoSEQ multiplex PCR, and TCRdb's table has in-frame clones only and misses some. V and J calls and clone size come straight from that table; D and trimming were deduced from the DNA. The sample consists of some 150,000 clones, 75% to 85% of them appearing once. This sequence was found in a man aged 55 to 70 with acute or convalescent COVID-19. Sequencing was done on a sample of peripheral blood. V is TRBV12-2 and J is TRBJ2-7; TRBD2, the D gene given by the table, was not confirmed from the DNA. TRBV12-2 is given as a pseudogene. CDR3 in amino acids: CASRSDRILSGSSYEQYF. DNA of the CDR3: TGTGCAAGTCGCTCTGACCGAATCCTTAGCGGGAGTTCCTACGAGCAGTACTTC.